The 32 T cell receptor beta chains listed next were all sequenced from one sample in a study of technical replicates of blood from a handful of donors. Using immunoSEQ multiplex PCR, the repertoire was profiled, and TCRdb retains in-frame clones only, with some absent. The sample consists of 79,000 or so clones, 96% of them appearing once. Input material: T cells isolated from PBMCs. The receptors were gathered from a human donor in good health.

The CDR3 sequence is CASSFGSGDGYTF. Here the CDR3 DNA reads TGTGCCAGCAGCTTCGGTTCAGGGGATGGCTACACCTTC. The chain is built from TRBV27 and TRBJ1-2; TRBD1 might be the D (6 bases). The CDR3 is made up of 13 amino acids. The germline gives CDR1 MNHEY, CDR2 SMNVEV (reference sequence). V was cut by 6 bases and J by 6 bases, with 14 bases left in between.

This chain links TRBV29-1 with TRBJ1-3; D is unclear. CDR3 length equals 13 residues. Trimming removed 5 bases from V and 5 bases from J, with 13 bases in between. The germline CDR1 and CDR2 sequences are SQVTM and ANQGSEA. The CDR3 DNA reads as TGCAGCGTTCGAGGAGAGGGTCGAAACACCATATATTTT. Protein sequence: CSVRGEGRNTIYF.

Here the CDR3 DNA reads TGTGCCAGCAGTTATGGGACTTTGAACACTGAAGCTTTCTTT. Protein: CASSYGTLNTEAFF. The chain joins TRBV6-5 to TRBJ1-1; a weak D match, TRBD1 (5 bases). Per germline, CDR1 MNHEY and CDR2 SVGAGI. Trimming stripped 3 bases from V and 0 bases from J, with 8 bases between. The CDR3 totals 14 residues.

This CDR3 reads CASSVRTSGYNEQFF. The CDR3 coding sequence is TGTGCCAGCAGCGTTAGGACTAGCGGTTACAATGAGCAGTTCTTC. V is TRBV9 and J is TRBJ2-1; 10 bases match TRBD2. The CDR3 spans 15 residues. V lost 2 bases and J lost 4; bases outside the gene matches: 3. Per the germline V gene, CDR1 is SGDLS and CDR2 is YYNGEE.

The chain couples TRBV6-1 to TRBJ1-5; no definite D call. The CDR3 has 18 amino acids. Per germline, CDR1 MNHNS and CDR2 SASEGT. V lost 1 base and J lost 5, with 21 bases in between. As DNA, the CDR3 is TGTGCCAGCAGTGAAGGACCGTGGAGCCGGGAAGTTGATCAGCCCCAGCATTTT. It specifies CASSEGPWSREVDQPQHF.

The chain employs TRBV28 and TRBJ2-7; no firm D call. The length of the CDR3 is 15 residues. Germline CDR1 MDHEN, CDR2 SYDVKM. Trimming took off 6 bases at V and 1 base at J, with 16 bases between the two ends. The CDR3 is CASSYENAESYEQYF. Here the CDR3 DNA reads TGTGCCAGCAGCTATGAGAATGCCGAGTCCTACGAGCAGTACTTC.

The rearrangement links TRBV11-3 to TRBJ2-5; 10 bases map to TRBD2. CDR1 SGHNT and CDR2 YENEEA come from the germline V gene. The ends lost 4 bases at V and 2 bases at J; junction bases unmatched: 4. The CDR3 is made up of 15 amino acids. The CDR3 protein is CASSSTTSGQETQYF. The CDR3 coding sequence is TGTGCCAGCAGCTCCACGACTAGCGGGCAAGAGACCCAGTACTTC.

This chain connects TRBV4-2 to TRBJ2-2; 9 bases are shared with TRBD2. The germline CDR1 and CDR2 sequences are LGHNA and YNFKEQ. The CDR3 is made up of 16 amino acids. V gave up 2 bases and J gave up 4 bases; unmatched junction bases: 5. In DNA form, the CDR3 reads TGTGCCAGCAGCCAAAGTTCTAGCGGGGCCACCGGGGAGCTGTTTTTT. As protein: CASSQSSSGATGELFF.

V usage is TRBV6-5 and J usage is TRBJ2-3; maybe TRBD1 (5 bases). Looked up from germline, CDR1 is MNHEY and CDR2 is SVGAGI. Trimming took off 8 bases at V and 2 bases at J, with 8 bases between the two ends. The CDR3 length is 12 residues. CDR3 in DNA: TGTGCCAGCTGGGGCTACACAGATACGCAGTATTTT. Protein: CASWGYTDTQYF.

The chain has TRBV4-2 and TRBJ1-2; D is ambiguous. V lost 0 bases and J lost 4, with 12 bases in between. The CDR3 has 15 residues. CDR1 LGHNA and CDR2 YNFKEQ come from the germline V gene. The CDR3 sequence is CASSQDVVEGYGYTF. The CDR3 DNA reads as TGTGCCAGCAGCCAAGATGTTGTGGAGGGCTATGGCTACACCTTC.

V and J are TRBV27 and TRBJ1-5; 7 positions agree with TRBD1. The junction had 9 bases not matched to a gene; V was cut back by 6 bases and J by 4 bases. This CDR3 region has 15 residues. Germline V CDR1 and CDR2: MNHEY, SMNVEV (reference sequence). The CDR3 region has the DNA TGTGCCAGCAGACCGGGACAGTATAATAATCAGCCCCAGCATTTT. Its protein product is CASRPGQYNNQPQHF.

This chain links TRBV15 with TRBJ1-1; TRBD1 agrees at 9 bases. Germline V lookup: CDR1 LNHNV, CDR2 YYDKDF (reference sequence). V lost 0 bases, J lost 5 bases, and 1 base stayed unmatched. The CDR3 loop spans 14 amino acids. CDR3 region: CATSREGQGTEAFF. The CDR3 DNA is TGTGCCACCAGCAGAGAGGGACAGGGTACTGAAGCTTTCTTT.

The chain has TRBV7-2 and TRBJ2-7; D might be TRBD2 (6 bases). CDR1 SGHTA and CDR2 FQGNSA come from the germline V gene. V lost 5 bases, J lost 6 bases, and 17 bases lay in between. CDR3 length: 14 residues. The chain's CDR3 is CASSNPGGAGEQYF. The DNA of the CDR3 is TGTGCCAGCAGCAATCCAGGAGGGGCCGGCGAGCAGTACTTC.

This rearrangement joins TRBV11-1 to TRBJ2-1, with D tentatively TRBD2 (6 bases). The germline V and J ends were trimmed by 0 bases and 12 bases, with 9 bases remaining between them. The CDR3 covers 12 residues. CDR1 is SGHAT, CDR2 FQDESV, per germline (reference sequence). For the CDR3, the DNA is TGTGCCAGCAGCTTAGCCGGGAGAGGGCAGTTCTTC. Its protein is CASSLAGRGQFF.

V gene TRBV9 combines with J gene TRBJ1-2; 7 bases map to TRBD1. This CDR3 has 16 amino acids. Trimming took 3 bases from V and 1 from J; bases not matched to a gene: 9. Germline CDR1 SGDLS, CDR2 YYNGEE. The CDR3 region is CASSADRDSFNYGYTF. The CDR3 nucleotides read TGTGCCAGCAGCGCCGACCGGGACAGCTTTAACTATGGCTACACCTTC.

The chain has TRBV21-1 and TRBJ1-2. TRBV21-1 is tagged as a pseudogene. CDR3 length equals 17 residues. CDR3 region: CASSKAARHSGNYGYTF. As DNA, the CDR3 is TGTGCCAGCAGCAAAGCGGCTCGTCATTCGGGTAACTATGGCTACACCTTC.

This chain joins TRBV5-4 and TRBJ2-7; 14 bases agree with TRBD2. This CDR3 has 14 residues. Germline assignment: CDR1 SGHNT and CDR2 YYREEE (reference sequence). V was pared by 3 bases and J by 5 bases, with 1 base of the junction left unmatched. CDR3 residues: CASSWGLAGDEQYF. CDR3 DNA: TGTGCCAGCAGCTGGGGACTAGCGGGAGACGAGCAGTACTTC. The variable domain in full, with the rest retrieved from reference TRBV5-4 and TRBJ2-7, is ETGVTQSPTHLIKTRGQQVTLRCSSQSGHNTVSWYQQALGQGPQFIFQYYREEENGRGNFPPRFSGLQFPNYSSELNVNALELDDSALYLCASSWGLAGDEQYFGPGTRLTVT.

The V gene is TRBV2, the J gene TRBJ1-2; D is ambiguous. CDR3 length equals 15 residues. V lost 9 bases and J 4 bases, leaving 21 bases between the germline ends. Germline assignment: CDR1 SNHLY and CDR2 FYNNEI. In DNA form, the CDR3 reads TGTGCCAGTCTATATGGGGAGGGAATCCTCTATGGCTACACCTTC. This translates into CASLYGEGILYGYTF.

This chain uses TRBV6-5 with TRBJ1-2, with 7 bases aligning to TRBD1. CDR1 is MNHEY, CDR2 SVGAGI, per germline. V shed 5 bases and J 13 bases; nucleotides not matched to a gene: 10. The CDR3 is 12 residues long. The CDR3 DNA reads as TGTGCCAGCAGTGAACAGGGCCGACAGGGCACCTTC. It translates to CASSEQGRQGTF.

J is TRBJ2-1 and V is TRBV9, with 10 bases that match TRBD2. Trimming removed 2 bases from V and 2 bases from J; junction bases left unmatched: 4. The CDR3 spans 16 residues. The germline V gene encodes CDR1 SGDLS and CDR2 YYNGEE. CDR3 in amino acids: CASSVRAGGTYNEQFF. The CDR3, as DNA: TGTGCCAGCAGCGTTAGAGCGGGAGGGACCTACAATGAGCAGTTCTTC.

This clone was seen more than once but under ten times. This chain uses TRBV19 with TRBJ1-2; 9 bases match TRBD1. The CDR3 totals 14 residues. Trimming at V came to 4 bases and at J to 0 bases, leaving 0 bases not matched to a gene. Germline CDR1 is LNHDA and CDR2 is SQIVND (reference sequence). The CDR3 loop is CASSRQGANYGYTF. The CDR3 coding sequence is TGTGCCAGTAGTAGACAGGGGGCTAACTATGGCTACACCTTC. The full variable domain, its missing parts supplied by reference TRBV19 and TRBJ1-2, is DGGITQSPKYLFRKEGQNVTLSCEQNLNHDAMYWYRQDPGQGLRLIYYSQIVNDFQKGDIAEGYSVSREKKESFPLTVTSAQKNPTAFYLCASSRQGANYGYTFGSGTRLTVV.

The rearrangement uses TRBV28 and TRBJ2-7, with no clear D. In germline, CDR1 is MDHEN, CDR2 SYDVKM. The CDR3 covers 14 residues. Trimming shortened V by 6 bases and J by 3 bases, and 15 bases separated the two germline ends. The CDR3 region is CASSSILLHYEQYF. CDR3 coding DNA: TGTGCCAGCAGCTCCATCCTTTTACACTACGAGCAGTACTTC.

The J gene is TRBJ2-7, the V gene TRBV15; D not certain. Germline V lookup: CDR1 LNHNV, CDR2 YYDKDF (reference sequence). This CDR3 comprises 13 residues. V gave up 0 bases and J gave up 0 bases, with 3 bases separating them. The CDR3 reads CATSRDISYEQYF. CDR3 bases: TGTGCCACCAGCAGAGATATCTCCTACGAGCAGTACTTC.

The chain is built from TRBV4-1 and TRBJ2-3; TRBD2 matches at 11 bases. Germline CDR1 is MGHRA and CDR2 is YSYEKL. The CDR3 spans 16 residues. J gave up 3 bases and V 4 bases, and 6 bases lay outside the gene matches. The CDR3 sequence is CASSRSASGRTDTQYF. The CDR3 DNA follows: TGCGCCAGCAGCCGATCGGCTAGCGGGAGGACAGATACGCAGTATTTT.

This clone showed up just once. V and J are TRBV5-8 and TRBJ2-3, with 8 bases identical to TRBD1. V gave up 4 bases and J gave up 0 bases; unmatched junction bases: 7. This CDR3 region has 16 residues. Germline CDR1 and CDR2: SGHTS and YDEGEE. The CDR3 coding sequence is TGTGCCAGCAGCCCAGACAGGGGTCCTAGCACAGATACGCAGTATTTT. This translates into CASSPDRGPSTDTQYF.

This chain links TRBV5-6 with TRBJ2-7, with 11 bases matching TRBD2. Trimming removed 4 bases from V and 4 bases from J; junction bases left unmatched: 4. This CDR3 is built from 14 residues. Germline assignment: CDR1 SGHDT and CDR2 YYEEEE. The CDR3 region is CASSATSGSYEQYF. The CDR3 DNA is TGTGCCAGCAGCGCCACTAGCGGGAGTTACGAGCAGTACTTC.

The rearrangement uses TRBV19 and TRBJ2-7, with 10 positions matching TRBD2. Looked up from germline, CDR1 is LNHDA and CDR2 is SQIVND (reference sequence). CDR3 size: 15 residues. The V gene end was trimmed by 3 bases and the J gene end by 3 bases; junction bases not matched to a gene: 5. The DNA of the CDR3 is TGTGCCAGTAGTATCTCGTCTAGCGGGAGCTACGAGCAGTACTTC. Its translation: CASSISSSGSYEQYF. The entire variable domain, with the rest obtained from reference TRBV19 and TRBJ2-7, is as follows: DGGITQSPKYLFRKEGQNVTLSCEQNLNHDAMYWYRQDPGQGLRLIYYSQIVNDFQKGDIAEGYSVSREKKESFPLTVTSAQKNPTAFYLCASSISSSGSYEQYFGPGTRLTVT.

V and J are TRBV6-1 and TRBJ2-3; 7 bases match TRBD2. Germline assignment: CDR1 MNHNS and CDR2 SASEGT. CDR3 size: 16 residues. V shed 1 base, J shed 2 bases, and the junction held 6 bases outside the gene matches. The DNA of the CDR3 is TGTGCCAGCAGTGAAGTTGGCGGGAGATACACAGATACGCAGTATTTT. Protein: CASSEVGGRYTDTQYF.

V gene TRBV5-1 combines with J gene TRBJ1-3, with D possibly being TRBD1 (5 bases). The CDR3 sequence is 17 residues long. CDR1 and CDR2 from the germline V gene are SGHRS and YFSETQ. Trimming pared 0 bases from V and 4 bases from J, leaving 17 bases between. The CDR3 region has the DNA TGCGCCAGCAGCTTGGCCCTGGGGGAGGCGCGAGGAAACACCATATATTTT. Its translation: CASSLALGEARGNTIYF.

This chain connects TRBV9 to TRBJ1-5; TRBD1 aligns across 8 bases. There are 16 residues in the CDR3. V was pared by 0 bases and J by 4 bases, with 6 bases of the junction left unmatched. CDR1 is SGDLS and CDR2 is YYNGEE in the germline V gene. CDR3 residues: CASSVGTGGRNQPQHF. CDR3 in DNA: TGTGCCAGCAGCGTAGGCACAGGGGGAAGAAATCAGCCCCAGCATTTT.

V gene TRBV18 combines with J gene TRBJ1-1; D call uncertain. This CDR3 comprises 14 residues. V shed 3 bases and J shed 2 bases, with 10 bases lying between them. Germline V gene lookup returns CDR1 KGHSH and CDR2 LQKENI. The chain's CDR3 is CASSPWAFNTEAFF. The CDR3 DNA reads as TGTGCCAGCTCACCCTGGGCTTTTAACACTGAAGCTTTCTTT.

CDR3 residues: CASSYKIYEQYF. DNA of the CDR3: TGTGCCAGCAGTTACAAGATCTACGAGCAGTACTTC. The chain carries TRBV28 and TRBJ2-7; D is unresolved. CDR1 and CDR2 (germline): MDHEN, SYDVKM. The CDR3 is 12 amino acids. V was pared by 4 bases and J by 3 bases, with 7 bases between.